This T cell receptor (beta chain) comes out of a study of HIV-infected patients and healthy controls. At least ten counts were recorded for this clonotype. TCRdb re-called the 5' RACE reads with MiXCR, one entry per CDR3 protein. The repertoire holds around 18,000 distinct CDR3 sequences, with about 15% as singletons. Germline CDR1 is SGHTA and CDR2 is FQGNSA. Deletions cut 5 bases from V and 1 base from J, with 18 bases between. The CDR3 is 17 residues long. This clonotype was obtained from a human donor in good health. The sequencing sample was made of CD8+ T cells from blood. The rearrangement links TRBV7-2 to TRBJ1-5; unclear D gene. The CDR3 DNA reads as TGTGCCAGCAGCCCCCTGGGGTCGGGGTTGAGCAATCAGCCCCAGCATTTT. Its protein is CASSPLGSGLSNQPQHF.